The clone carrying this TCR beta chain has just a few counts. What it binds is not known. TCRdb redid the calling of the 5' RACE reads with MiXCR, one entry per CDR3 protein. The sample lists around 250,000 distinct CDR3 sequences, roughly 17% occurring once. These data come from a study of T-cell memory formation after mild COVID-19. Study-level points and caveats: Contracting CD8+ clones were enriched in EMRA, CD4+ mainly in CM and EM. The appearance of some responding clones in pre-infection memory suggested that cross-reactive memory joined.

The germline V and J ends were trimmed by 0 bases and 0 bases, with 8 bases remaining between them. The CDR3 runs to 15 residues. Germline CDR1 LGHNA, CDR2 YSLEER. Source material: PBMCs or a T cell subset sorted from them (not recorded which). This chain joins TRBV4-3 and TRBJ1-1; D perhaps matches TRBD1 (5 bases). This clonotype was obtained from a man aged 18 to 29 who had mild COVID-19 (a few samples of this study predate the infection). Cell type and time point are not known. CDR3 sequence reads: CASSQERGLNTEAFF. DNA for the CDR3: TGCGCCAGCAGCCAAGAGCGGGGGTTGAACACTGAAGCTTTCTTT.